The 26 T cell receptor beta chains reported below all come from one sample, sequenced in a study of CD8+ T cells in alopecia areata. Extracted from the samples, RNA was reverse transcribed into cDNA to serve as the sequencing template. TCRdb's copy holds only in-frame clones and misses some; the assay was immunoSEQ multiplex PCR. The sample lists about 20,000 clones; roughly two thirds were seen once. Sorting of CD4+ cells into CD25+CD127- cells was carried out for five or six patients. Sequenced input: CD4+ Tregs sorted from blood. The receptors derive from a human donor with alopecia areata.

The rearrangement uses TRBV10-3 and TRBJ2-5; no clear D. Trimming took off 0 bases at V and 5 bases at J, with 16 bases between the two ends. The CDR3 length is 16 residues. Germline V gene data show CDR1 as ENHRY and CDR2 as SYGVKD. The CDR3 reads CAISESWTPGRETQYF. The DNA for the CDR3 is TGTGCCATCAGTGAGTCATGGACCCCCGGAAGGGAGACCCAGTACTTC.

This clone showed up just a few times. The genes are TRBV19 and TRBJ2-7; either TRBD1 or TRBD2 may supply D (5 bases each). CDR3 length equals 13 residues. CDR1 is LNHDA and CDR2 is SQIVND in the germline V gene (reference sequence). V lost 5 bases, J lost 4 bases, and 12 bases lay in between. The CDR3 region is CASSPGTAYEQYF. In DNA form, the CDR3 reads TGTGCCAGTAGTCCCGGGACGGCTTACGAGCAGTACTTC.

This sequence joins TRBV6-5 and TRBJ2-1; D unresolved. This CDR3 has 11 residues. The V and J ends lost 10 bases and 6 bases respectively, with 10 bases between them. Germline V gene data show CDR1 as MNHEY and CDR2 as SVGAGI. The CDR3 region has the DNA TGTGCCACCGTAAAGACCAATGAGCAGTTCTTC. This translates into CATVKTNEQFF.

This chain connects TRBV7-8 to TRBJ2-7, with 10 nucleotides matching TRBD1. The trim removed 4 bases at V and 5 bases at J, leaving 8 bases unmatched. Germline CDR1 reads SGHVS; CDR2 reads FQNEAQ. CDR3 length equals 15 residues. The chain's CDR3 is CASSYHGTGDHEQYF. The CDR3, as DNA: TGTGCCAGCAGCTACCATGGGACAGGGGATCACGAGCAGTACTTC.

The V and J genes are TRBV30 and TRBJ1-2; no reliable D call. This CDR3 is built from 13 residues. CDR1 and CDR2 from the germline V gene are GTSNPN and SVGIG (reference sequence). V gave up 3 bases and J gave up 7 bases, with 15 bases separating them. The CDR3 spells CAWSPDFGVGYTF. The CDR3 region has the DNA TGTGCCTGGAGCCCGGACTTTGGGGTTGGCTACACCTTC.

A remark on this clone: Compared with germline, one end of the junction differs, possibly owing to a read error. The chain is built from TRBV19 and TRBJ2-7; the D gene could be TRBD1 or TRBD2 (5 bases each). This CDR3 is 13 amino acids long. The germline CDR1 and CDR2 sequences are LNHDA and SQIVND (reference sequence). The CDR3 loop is CASSLEGRAEQYF. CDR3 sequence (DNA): TGTGCCAGTAGTCTAGAGGGGAGAGCCGAGCAGTACTTC.

The CDR3 sequence: CASSLAGAETQYF. Written as DNA, the CDR3 is TGCGCCAGCAGCTTGGCCGGAGCAGAGACCCAGTACTTC. V is TRBV5-1 and J is TRBJ2-5, with D unresolved. Germline CDR1 SGHRS, CDR2 YFSETQ. V was cut by 0 bases and J by 4 bases, with 7 bases left in between. CDR3 length equals 13 residues.

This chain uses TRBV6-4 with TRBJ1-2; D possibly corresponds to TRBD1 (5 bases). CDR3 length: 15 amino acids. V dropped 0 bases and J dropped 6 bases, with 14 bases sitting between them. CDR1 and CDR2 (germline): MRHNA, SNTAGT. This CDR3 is CASSDSGTLGDGYTF. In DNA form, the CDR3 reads TGTGCCAGCAGTGACTCGGGGACCCTGGGAGATGGCTACACCTTC.

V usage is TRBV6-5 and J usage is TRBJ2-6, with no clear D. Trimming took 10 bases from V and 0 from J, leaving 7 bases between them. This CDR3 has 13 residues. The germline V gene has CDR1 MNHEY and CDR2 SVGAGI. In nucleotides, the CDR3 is TGTGCCATTCTTCTCTCTGGGGCCAACGTCCTGACTTTC. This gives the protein CAILLSGANVLTF.

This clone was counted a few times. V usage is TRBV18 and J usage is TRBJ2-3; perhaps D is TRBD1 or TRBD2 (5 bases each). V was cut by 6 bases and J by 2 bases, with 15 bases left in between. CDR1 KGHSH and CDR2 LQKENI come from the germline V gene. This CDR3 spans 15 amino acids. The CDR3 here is CASSTRPGLTDTQYF. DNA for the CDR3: TGTGCCAGCTCTACCCGTCCGGGGCTCACAGATACGCAGTATTTT.

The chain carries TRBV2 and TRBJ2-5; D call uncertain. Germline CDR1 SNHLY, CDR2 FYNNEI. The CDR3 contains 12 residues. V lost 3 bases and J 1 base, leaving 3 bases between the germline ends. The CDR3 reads CASSDSQETQYF. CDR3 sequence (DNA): TGTGCCAGCAGTGACAGCCAAGAGACCCAGTACTTC.

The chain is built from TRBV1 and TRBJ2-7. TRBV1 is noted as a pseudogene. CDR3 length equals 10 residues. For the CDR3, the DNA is TGCACCAGCCCTAAGGGGGGGCAGTACTTC. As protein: CTSPKGGQYF.

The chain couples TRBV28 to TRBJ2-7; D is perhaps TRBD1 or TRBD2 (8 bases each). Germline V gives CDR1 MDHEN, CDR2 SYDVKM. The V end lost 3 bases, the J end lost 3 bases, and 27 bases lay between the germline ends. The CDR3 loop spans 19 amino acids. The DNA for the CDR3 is TGTGCCAGCAGTTTCGGACAGGGTGGATTAGCGGGGCAGCGCTACGAGCAGTACTTC. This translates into CASSFGQGGLAGQRYEQYF.

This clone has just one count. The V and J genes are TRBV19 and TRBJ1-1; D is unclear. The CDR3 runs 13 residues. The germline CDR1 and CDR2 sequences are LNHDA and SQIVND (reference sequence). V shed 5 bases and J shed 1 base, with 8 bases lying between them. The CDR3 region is CASSSPGNTEAFF. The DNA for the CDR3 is TGTGCCAGTAGTTCCCCTGGGAACACTGAAGCTTTCTTT.

The CDR3 DNA reads as TGTGCCAGTAGTACGGACGTCCGTTCACCCCTCCACTTT. Amino acids: CASSTDVRSPLHF. The chain is built from TRBV19 and TRBJ1-6; D unclear. Trimming stripped 4 bases from V and 9 bases from J, with 10 bases between. This CDR3 is 13 amino acids long. In germline, CDR1 is LNHDA, CDR2 SQIVND (reference sequence). Full variable domain (outside the CDR3, taken from reference TRBV19 and TRBJ1-6): DGGITQSPKYLFRKEGQNVTLSCEQNLNHDAMYWYRQDPGQGLRLIYYSQIVNDFQKGDIAEGYSVSREKKESFPLTVTSAQKNPTAFYLCASSTDVRSPLHFGNGTRLTVT.

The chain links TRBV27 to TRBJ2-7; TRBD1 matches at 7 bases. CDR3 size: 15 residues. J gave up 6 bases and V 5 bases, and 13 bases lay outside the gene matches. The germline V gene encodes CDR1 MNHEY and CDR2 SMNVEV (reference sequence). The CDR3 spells CASSAGQVNLREQYF. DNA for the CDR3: TGTGCCAGCAGTGCAGGACAGGTGAACCTTCGCGAGCAGTACTTC.

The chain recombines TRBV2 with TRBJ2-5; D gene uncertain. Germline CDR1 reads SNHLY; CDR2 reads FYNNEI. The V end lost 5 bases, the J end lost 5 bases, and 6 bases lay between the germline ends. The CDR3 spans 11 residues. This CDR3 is CASSSEETQYF. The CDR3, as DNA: TGTGCCAGCAGTTCCGAGGAGACCCAGTACTTC.

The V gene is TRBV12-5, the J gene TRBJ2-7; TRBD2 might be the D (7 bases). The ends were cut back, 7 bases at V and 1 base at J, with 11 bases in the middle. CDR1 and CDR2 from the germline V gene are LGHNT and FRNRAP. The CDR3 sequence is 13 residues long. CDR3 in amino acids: CASAKGGSYEQYF. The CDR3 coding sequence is TGTGCTAGTGCAAAGGGGGGGTCCTACGAGCAGTACTTC.

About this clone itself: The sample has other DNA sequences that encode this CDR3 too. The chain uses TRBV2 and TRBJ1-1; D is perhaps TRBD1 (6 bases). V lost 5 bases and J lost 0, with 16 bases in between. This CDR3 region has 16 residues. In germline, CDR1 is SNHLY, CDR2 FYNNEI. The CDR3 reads CASSLPTGQMNTEAFF. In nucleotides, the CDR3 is TGTGCCAGCAGTTTGCCGACTGGACAGATGAACACTGAAGCTTTCTTT.

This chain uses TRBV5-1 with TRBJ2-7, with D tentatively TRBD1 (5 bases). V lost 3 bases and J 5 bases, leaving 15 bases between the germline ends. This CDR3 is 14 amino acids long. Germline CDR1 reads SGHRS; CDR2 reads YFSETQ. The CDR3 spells CASSSSVGQHEQYF. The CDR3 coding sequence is TGCGCCAGCAGCTCTTCTGTGGGGCAACACGAGCAGTACTTC.

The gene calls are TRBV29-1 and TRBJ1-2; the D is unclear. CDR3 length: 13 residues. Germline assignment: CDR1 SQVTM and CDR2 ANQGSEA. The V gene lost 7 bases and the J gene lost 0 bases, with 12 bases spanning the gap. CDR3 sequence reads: CSGEWTANYGYTF. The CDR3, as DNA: TGCAGCGGGGAATGGACGGCTAACTATGGCTACACCTTC.

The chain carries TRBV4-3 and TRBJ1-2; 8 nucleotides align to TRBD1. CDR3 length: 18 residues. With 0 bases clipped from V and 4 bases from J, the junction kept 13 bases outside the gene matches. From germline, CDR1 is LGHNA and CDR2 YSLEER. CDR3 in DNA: TGCGCCAGCAGCCAAGAACCAGGGTGGGCAGGGGGCATCTATGGCTACACCTTC. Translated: CASSQEPGWAGGIYGYTF.

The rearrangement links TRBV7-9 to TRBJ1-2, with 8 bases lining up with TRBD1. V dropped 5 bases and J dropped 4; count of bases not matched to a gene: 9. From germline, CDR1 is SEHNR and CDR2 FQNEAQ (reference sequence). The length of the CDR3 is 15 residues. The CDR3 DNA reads TGTGCCAGCAGCGTACATCAGGGGGCCGGCTATGGCTACACCTTC. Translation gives CASSVHQGAGYGYTF.

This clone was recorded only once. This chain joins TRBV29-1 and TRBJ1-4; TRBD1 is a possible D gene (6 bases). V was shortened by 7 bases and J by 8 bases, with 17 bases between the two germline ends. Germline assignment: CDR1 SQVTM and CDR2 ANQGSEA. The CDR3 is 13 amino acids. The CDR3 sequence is CSGMTGIREKLFF. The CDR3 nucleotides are TGCAGCGGGATGACAGGAATTAGGGAAAAACTGTTTTTT.

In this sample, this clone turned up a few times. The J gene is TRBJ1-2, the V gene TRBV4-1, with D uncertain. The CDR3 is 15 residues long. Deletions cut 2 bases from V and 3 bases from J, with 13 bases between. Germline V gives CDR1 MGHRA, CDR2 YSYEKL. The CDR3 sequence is CASSQQIGDHYGYTF. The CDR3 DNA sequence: TGCGCCAGCAGCCAACAAATAGGAGATCACTATGGCTACACCTTC.

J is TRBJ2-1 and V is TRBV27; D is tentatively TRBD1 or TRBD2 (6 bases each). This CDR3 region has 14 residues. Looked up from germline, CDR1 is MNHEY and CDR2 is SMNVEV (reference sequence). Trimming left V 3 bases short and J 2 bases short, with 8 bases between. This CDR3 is CASSFRGPYNEQFF. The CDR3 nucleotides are TGTGCCAGCAGTTTCCGGGGGCCCTACAATGAGCAGTTCTTC.